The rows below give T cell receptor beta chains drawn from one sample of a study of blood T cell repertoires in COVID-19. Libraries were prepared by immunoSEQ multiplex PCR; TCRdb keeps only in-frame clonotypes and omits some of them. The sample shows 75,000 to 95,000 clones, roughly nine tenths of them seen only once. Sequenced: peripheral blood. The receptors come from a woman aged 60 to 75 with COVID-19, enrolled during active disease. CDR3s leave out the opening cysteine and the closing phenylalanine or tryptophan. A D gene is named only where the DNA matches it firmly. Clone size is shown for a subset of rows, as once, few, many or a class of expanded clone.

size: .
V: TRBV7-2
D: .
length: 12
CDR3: ASSRDSGNNIQY

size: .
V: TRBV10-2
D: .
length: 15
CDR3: ASIVFVALVSGNTIY

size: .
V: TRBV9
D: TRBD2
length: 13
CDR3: ASSALAGGTDTQY

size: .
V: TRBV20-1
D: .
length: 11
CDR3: SASSLGGEKLF

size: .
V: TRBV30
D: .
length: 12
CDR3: AWSVRSPAVGYT

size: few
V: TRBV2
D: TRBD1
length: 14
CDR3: ASSAGTGNFLTEAF

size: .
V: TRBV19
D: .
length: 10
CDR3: ASSRIANTQY

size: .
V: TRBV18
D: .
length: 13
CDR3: ASSPISGSTDTQY

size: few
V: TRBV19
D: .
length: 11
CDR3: ASSLRDRSPLH

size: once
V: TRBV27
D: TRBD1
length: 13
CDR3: ASRETTGVFYEQY

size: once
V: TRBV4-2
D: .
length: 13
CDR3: ASSQVDNLQSPLH

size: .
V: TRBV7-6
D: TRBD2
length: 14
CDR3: ASSLGARGGLYEQY

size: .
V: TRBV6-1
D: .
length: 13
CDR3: ASSEYARGNQPQH

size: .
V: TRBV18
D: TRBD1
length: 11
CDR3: ASSQGARNEQY

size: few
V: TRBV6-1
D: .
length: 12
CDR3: ASSDFHSNQPQH

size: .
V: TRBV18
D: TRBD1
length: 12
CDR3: ASSQGQGHQPQH

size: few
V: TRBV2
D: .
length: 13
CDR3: ASSENLQGYYEQY

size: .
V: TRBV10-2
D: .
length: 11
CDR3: ASQQGSQETQY

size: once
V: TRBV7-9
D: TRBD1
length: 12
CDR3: ASRPGQGDEKLF

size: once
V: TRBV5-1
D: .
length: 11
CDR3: ASSLGSDQPQH

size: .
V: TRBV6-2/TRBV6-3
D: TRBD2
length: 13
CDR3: ASSPGLADTDTQY

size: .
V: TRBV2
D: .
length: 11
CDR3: ASSFGQINEQF

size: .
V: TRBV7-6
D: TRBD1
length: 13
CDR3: ASSLHRGLNQPQH

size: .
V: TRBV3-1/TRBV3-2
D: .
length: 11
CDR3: ASSRYAATEAF

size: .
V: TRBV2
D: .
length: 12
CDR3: ASTEWTGNEKLF

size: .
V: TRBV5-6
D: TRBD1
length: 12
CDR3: ASRGTEVDYGYT

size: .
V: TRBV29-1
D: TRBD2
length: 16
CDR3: SVVVMQGLAGDTDTQY

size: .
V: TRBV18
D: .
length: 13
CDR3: ASSPRRPMNTEAF

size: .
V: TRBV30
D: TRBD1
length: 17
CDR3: AWSLMWPETGGQNTEAF

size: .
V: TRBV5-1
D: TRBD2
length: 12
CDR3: ASSWTSPTGELF

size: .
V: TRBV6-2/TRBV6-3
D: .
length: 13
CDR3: ASSYQPLGRDTQY

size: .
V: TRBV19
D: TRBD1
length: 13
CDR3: ASTRTGAFGNTIY

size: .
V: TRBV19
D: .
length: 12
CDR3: ASNIRGMNTEAF

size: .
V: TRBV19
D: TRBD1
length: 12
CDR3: ASSSGTGSSPLH

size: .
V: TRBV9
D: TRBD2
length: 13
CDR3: ASSVGGGYPYEQY

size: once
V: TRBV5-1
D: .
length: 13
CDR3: ASSPTAISSSPLH

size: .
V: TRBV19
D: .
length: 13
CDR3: ASNWSAGRRQPQH

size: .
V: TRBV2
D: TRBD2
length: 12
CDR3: ASRAGGPINEQF

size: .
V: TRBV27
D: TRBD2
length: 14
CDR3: ASSLPRGAGTDTQY

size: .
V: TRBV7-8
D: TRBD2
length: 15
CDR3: ASSLGTSGGLTDTQY

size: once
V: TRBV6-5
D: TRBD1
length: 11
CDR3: ASSKPSGGEAF

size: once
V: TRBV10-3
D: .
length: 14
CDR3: AISGGGTELYNEQF